This entry lists 10 T cell receptor beta chains sequenced from one sample in a study of cytomegalovirus exposure and HLA in healthy donors. The PCR employed 60 Vbeta primers together with 13 Jbeta primers. Only in-frame clones appear in the TCRdb table, and some are missing; sequencing was by immunoSEQ multiplex PCR. The sample has 130,000 to 150,000 clones; the top ten hold 0.96%. Sequencing used PBMCs. These receptors all stem from a male donor in good health and CMV-seronegative.

As regards this clone: The junction departs from germline at one end; a sequencing error may be responsible. In DNA, the CDR3 is TGTGCTAGCAGCCCCCTTGGCCGGGGCGAGCAGTACTTC. Protein product: CASSPLGRGEQYF. The chain couples TRBV7-7 to TRBJ2-7; D is possibly TRBD2 (5 bases). This CDR3 is 13 amino acids long. Germline V gene data show CDR1 as SSHAT and CDR2 as FNYEAQ (reference sequence).

The rearrangement joins TRBV27 to TRBJ2-7; TRBD2 might be the D (5 bases). Per germline, CDR1 MNHEY and CDR2 SMNVEV (reference sequence). Trimming shortened V by 7 bases and J by 0 bases, and 13 bases separated the two germline ends. This CDR3 comprises 14 residues. Here the CDR3 DNA reads TGTGCCAGCACGCCGGGGATCTCCTCCTACGAGCAGTACTTC. It yields the protein CASTPGISSYEQYF.

The V gene is TRBV7-6, the J gene TRBJ2-3; the match to TRBD2 covers 7 bases. Trimming cost V 6 bases and J 5 bases; bases outside gene matches: 5. The germline V gene has CDR1 SGHVS and CDR2 FNYEAQ. The CDR3 spans 13 residues. The CDR3 is CASRETSVDTQYF. In DNA form, the CDR3 reads TGTGCCAGCAGAGAAACTAGCGTAGATACGCAGTATTTT.

The chain recombines TRBV2 with TRBJ2-5, with D unresolved. V was cut by 2 bases and J by 2 bases, with 3 bases left in between. Germline loops: CDR1 SNHLY, CDR2 FYNNEI. This CDR3 has 12 amino acids. The CDR3 region is CASSELQETQYF. CDR3 nucleotide sequence: TGTGCCAGCAGTGAATTACAAGAGACCCAGTACTTC. The entire variable domain, with the rest obtained from reference TRBV2 and TRBJ2-5, is as follows: EPEVTQTPSHQVTQMGQEVILRCVPISNHLYFYWYRQILGQKVEFLVSFYNNEISEKSEIFDDQFSVERPDGSNFTLKIRSTKLEDSAMYFCASSELQETQYFGPGTRLLVL.

This sequence joins TRBV6-5 and TRBJ2-7, with 7 bases that match TRBD2. Looked up from germline, CDR1 is MNHEY and CDR2 is SVGAGI. The CDR3 is 12 amino acids. The V segment lost 5 bases and the J segment 6 bases; nucleotides outside the gene matches: 4. DNA of the CDR3: TGTGCCAGCAGTCAAACTAGCGCCGAGCAGTACTTC. Translating it yields CASSQTSAEQYF.

The gene calls are TRBV5-6 and TRBJ1-6; D is possibly TRBD1 (5 bases). Germline V gene lookup returns CDR1 SGHDT and CDR2 YYEEEE. CDR3 size: 15 residues. With 3 bases removed from V and 7 bases from J, the gap between germline ends came to 14 bases. The chain's CDR3 is CASSWWGRGNSPLHF. CDR3 coding DNA: TGTGCCAGCAGCTGGTGGGGTCGGGGGAATTCACCCCTCCACTTT. Complete variable domain (other parts from reference TRBV5-6 and TRBJ1-6): DAGVTQSPTHLIKTRGQQVTLRCSPKSGHDTVSWYQQALGQGPQFIFQYYEEEERQRGNFPDRFSGHQFPNYSSELNVNALLLGDSALYLCASSWWGRGNSPLHFGNGTRLTVT.

The V and J genes are TRBV5-4 and TRBJ2-5; 10 nucleotides agree with TRBD2. This CDR3 is built from 16 residues. In germline, CDR1 is SGHNT, CDR2 YYREEE (reference sequence). Trimming removed 5 bases from V and 5 bases from J; junction bases left unmatched: 12. The CDR3 is CASSSERGGLRETQYF. The CDR3 DNA follows: TGTGCCAGCAGTTCCGAGCGGGGGGGCCTGAGGGAGACCCAGTACTTC.

This rearrangement joins TRBV5-4 to TRBJ1-1; a weak D match, TRBD1 (6 bases). The V gene's germline CDR1 is SGHNT and CDR2 YYREEE (reference sequence). Trimming took 1 base from V and 4 from J, leaving 17 bases between them. The CDR3 is 16 residues long. The CDR3 coding sequence is TGTGCCAGCAGCTTGTGGGGGCCCATCGGAATCACTGAAGCTTTCTTT. It encodes CASSLWGPIGITEAFF.

The V and J genes are TRBV29-1 and TRBJ2-1; 13 nucleotides align to TRBD2. The CDR3 is made up of 15 amino acids. Germline V gives CDR1 SQVTM, CDR2 ANQGSEA. The trim removed 6 bases at V and 2 bases at J, leaving 4 bases unmatched. CDR3 DNA sequence: TGCAGCGTGGGGACTAGCGGGAATCCCTACAATGAGCAGTTCTTC. It translates to CSVGTSGNPYNEQFF.

This rearrangement joins TRBV7-3 to TRBJ2-1; TRBD2 matches 11 bases. This CDR3 comprises 15 residues. Germline V CDR1 and CDR2: SGHTA, FQGTGA. Trimming removed 4 bases from V and 2 bases from J; junction bases left unmatched: 1. The CDR3 protein is CASSSSGGTYNEQFF. CDR3 bases: TGTGCCAGCAGCTCTAGCGGGGGGACCTACAATGAGCAGTTCTTC.